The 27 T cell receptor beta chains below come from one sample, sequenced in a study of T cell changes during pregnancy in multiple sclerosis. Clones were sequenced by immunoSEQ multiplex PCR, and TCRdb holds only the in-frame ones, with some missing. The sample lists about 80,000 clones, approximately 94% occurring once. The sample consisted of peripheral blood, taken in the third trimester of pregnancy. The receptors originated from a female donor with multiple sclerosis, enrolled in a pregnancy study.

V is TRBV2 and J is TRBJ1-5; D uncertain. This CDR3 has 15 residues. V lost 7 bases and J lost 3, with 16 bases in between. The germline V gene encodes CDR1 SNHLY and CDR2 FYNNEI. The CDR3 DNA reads TGTGCCAGCACCCCCGACCGGGGTCCCAATCAGCCCCAGCATTTT. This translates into CASTPDRGPNQPQHF.

This CDR3 reads CASSQTDLAGGPRELFF. The CDR3 DNA reads TGTGCCAGCAGCCAAACCGATCTAGCGGGGGGGCCTAGGGAGCTGTTTTTT. This sequence joins TRBV4-2 and TRBJ2-2; 12 nucleotides match TRBD2. The CDR3 extends over 17 amino acids. Germline assignment: CDR1 LGHNA and CDR2 YNFKEQ. The V gene end was trimmed by 2 bases and the J gene end by 9 bases; junction bases not matched to a gene: 10.

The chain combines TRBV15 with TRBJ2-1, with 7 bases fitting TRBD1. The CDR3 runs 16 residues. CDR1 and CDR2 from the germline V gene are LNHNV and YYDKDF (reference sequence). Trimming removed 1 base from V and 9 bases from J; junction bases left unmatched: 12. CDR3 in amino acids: CATSRGAGTEGSEQFF. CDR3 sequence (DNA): TGTGCCACCAGCAGAGGGGCCGGGACAGAGGGAAGTGAGCAGTTCTTC.

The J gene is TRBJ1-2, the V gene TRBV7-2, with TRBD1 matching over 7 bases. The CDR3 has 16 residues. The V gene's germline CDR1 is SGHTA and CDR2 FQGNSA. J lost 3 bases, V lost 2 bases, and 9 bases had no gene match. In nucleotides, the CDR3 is TGTGCCAGCAGCTTATTAGGTGCGGGGACAGACTATGGCTACACCTTC. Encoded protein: CASSLLGAGTDYGYTF.

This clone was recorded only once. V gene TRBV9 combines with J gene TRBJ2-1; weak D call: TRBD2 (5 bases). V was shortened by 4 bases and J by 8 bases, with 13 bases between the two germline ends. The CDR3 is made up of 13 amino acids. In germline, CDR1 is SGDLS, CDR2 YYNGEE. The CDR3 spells CASSSAFGDEQFF. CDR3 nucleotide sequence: TGTGCCAGCAGCTCTGCATTCGGGGATGAGCAGTTCTTC.

Here the CDR3 reads CASSLEPNTEAFF. The CDR3 DNA is TGTGCCAGCAGCTTAGAGCCGAACACTGAAGCTTTCTTT. The chain carries TRBV7-6 and TRBJ1-1; D call uncertain. This CDR3 has 13 residues. Germline lookup yields CDR1 SGHVS and CDR2 FNYEAQ. The V gene lost 1 base and the J gene lost 1 base, with 4 bases spanning the gap.

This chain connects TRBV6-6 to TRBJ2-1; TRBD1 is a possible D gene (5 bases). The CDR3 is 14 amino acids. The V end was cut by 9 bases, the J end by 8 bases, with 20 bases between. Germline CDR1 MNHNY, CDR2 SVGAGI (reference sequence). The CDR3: CASKGLVAADEQFF. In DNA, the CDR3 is TGTGCCAGTAAGGGGCTGGTGGCTGCGGATGAGCAGTTCTTC.

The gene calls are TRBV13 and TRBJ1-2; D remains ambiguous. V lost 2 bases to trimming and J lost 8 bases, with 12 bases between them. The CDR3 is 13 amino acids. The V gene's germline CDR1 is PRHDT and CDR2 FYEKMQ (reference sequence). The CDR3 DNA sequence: TGTGCCAGCAGCTTAAGGCCAGCGGGCGGCTACACCTTC. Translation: CASSLRPAGGYTF. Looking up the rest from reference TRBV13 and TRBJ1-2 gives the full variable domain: AAGVIQSPRHLIKEKRETATLKCYPIPRHDTVYWYQQGPGQDPQFLISFYEKMQSDKGSIPDRFSAQQFSDYHSELNMSSLELGDSALYFCASSLRPAGGYTFGSGTRLTVV.

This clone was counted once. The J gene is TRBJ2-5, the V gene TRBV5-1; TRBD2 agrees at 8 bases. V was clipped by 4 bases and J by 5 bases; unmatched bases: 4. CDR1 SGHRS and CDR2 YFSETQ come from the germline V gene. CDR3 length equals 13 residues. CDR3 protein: CASSRGLVETQYF. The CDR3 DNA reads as TGCGCCAGCAGCCGGGGACTAGTCGAGACCCAGTACTTC.

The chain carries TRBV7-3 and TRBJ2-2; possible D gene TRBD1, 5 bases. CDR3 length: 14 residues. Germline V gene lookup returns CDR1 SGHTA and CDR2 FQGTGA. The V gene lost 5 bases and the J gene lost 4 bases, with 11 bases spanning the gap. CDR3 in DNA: TGTGCCAGCAGCCCCCAGGGTTCCACCGGGGAGCTGTTTTTT. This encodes CASSPQGSTGELFF.

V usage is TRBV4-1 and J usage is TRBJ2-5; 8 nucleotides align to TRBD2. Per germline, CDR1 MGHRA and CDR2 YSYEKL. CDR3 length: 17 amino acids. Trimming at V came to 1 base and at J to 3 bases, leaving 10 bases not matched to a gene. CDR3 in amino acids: CASSQGLAGLIEETQYF. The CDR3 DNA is TGCGCCAGCAGCCAAGGGTTAGCGGGGCTTATAGAAGAGACCCAGTACTTC.

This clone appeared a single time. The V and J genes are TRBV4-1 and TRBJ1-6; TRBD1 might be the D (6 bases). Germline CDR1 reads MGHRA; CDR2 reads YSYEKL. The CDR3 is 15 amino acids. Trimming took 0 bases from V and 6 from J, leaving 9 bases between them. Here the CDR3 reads CASSQEEQGNSPLHF. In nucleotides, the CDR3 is TGCGCCAGCAGCCAAGAGGAACAGGGTAATTCACCCCTCCACTTT.

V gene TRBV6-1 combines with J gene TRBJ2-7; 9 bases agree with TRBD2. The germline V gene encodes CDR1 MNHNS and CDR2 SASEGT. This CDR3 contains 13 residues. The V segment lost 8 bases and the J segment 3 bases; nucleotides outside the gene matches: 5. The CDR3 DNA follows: TGTGCCAGCGGTCTAGCGGGGATCTACGAGCAGTACTTC. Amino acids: CASGLAGIYEQYF.

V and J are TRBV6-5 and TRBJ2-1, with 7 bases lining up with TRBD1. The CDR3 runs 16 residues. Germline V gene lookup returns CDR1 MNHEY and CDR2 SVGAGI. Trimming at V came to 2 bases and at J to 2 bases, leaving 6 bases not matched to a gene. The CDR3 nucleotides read TGTGCCAGCAGTTACCGACCGGGACAGACCTACAATGAGCAGTTCTTC. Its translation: CASSYRPGQTYNEQFF.

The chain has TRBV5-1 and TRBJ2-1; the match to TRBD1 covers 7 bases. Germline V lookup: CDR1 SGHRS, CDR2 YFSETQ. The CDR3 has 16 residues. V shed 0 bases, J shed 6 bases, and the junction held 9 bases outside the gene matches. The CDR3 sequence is CASSLVQRGGSNEQFF. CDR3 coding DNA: TGCGCCAGCAGCTTGGTTCAACGAGGGGGCTCCAATGAGCAGTTCTTC.

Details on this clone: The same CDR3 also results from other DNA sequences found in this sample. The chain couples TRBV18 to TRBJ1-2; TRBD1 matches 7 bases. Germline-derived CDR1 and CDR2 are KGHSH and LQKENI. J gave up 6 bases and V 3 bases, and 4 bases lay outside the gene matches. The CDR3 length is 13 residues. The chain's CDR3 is CASSPNRGDGYTF. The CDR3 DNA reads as TGTGCCAGCTCACCCAACAGGGGCGATGGCTACACCTTC.

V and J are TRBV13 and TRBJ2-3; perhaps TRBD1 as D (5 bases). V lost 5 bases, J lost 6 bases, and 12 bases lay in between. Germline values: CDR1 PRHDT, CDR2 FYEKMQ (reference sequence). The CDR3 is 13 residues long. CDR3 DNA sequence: TGTGCCAGCAGCGCTCAGGGAACTGATACGCAGTATTTT. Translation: CASSAQGTDTQYF. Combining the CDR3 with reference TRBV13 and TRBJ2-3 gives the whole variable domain AAGVIQSPRHLIKEKRETATLKCYPIPRHDTVYWYQQGPGQDPQFLISFYEKMQSDKGSIPDRFSAQQFSDYHSELNMSSLELGDSALYFCASSAQGTDTQYFGPGTRLTVL.

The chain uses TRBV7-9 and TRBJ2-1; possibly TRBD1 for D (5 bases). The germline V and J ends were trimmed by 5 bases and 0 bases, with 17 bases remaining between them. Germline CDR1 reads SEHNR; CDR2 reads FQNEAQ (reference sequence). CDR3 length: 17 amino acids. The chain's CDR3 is CASSPPTVFRSYNEQFF. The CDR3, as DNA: TGTGCCAGCAGCCCTCCGACAGTTTTCCGCTCCTACAATGAGCAGTTCTTC.

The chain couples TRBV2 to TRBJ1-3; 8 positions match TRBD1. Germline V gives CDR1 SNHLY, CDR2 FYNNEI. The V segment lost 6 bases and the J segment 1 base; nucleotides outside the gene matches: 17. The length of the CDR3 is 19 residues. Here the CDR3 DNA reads TGTGCCAGCAGGCGGGGGGGAAGATGGACAGGGAGGTCTGGAAACACCATATATTTT. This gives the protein CASRRGGRWTGRSGNTIYF.

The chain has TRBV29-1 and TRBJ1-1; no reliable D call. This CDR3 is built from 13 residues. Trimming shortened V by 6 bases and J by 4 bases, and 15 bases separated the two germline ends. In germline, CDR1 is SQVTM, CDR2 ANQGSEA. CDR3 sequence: CSVSSPLGTEAFF. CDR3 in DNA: TGCAGCGTCTCCAGCCCCCTAGGCACTGAAGCTTTCTTT. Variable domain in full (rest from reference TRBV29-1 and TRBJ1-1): SAVISQKPSRDICQRGTSLTIQCQVDSQVTMMFWYRQQPGQSLTLIATANQGSEATYESGFVIDKFPISRPNLTFSTLTVSNMSPEDSSIYLCSVSSPLGTEAFFGQGTRLTVV.

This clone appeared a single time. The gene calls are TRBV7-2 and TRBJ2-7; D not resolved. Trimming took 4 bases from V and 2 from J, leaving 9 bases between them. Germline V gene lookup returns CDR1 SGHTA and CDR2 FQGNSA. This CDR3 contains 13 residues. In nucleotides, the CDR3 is TGTGCCAGCAGCTCCCGGTTTGCCTACGAGCAGTACTTC. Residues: CASSSRFAYEQYF.

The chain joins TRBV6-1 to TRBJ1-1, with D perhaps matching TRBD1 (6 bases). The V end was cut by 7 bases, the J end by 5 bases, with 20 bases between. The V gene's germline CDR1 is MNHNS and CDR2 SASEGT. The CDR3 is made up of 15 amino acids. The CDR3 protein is CASNVGRGLETEAFF. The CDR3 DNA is TGTGCCAGCAATGTAGGCAGGGGATTAGAGACTGAAGCTTTCTTT.

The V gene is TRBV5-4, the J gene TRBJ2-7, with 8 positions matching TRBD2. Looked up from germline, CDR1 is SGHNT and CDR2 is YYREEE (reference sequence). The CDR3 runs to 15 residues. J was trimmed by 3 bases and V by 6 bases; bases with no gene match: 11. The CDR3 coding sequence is TGTGCCAGCACCAAGGGAAATCGGGGGGGCTACGAGCAGTACTTC. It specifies CASTKGNRGGYEQYF.

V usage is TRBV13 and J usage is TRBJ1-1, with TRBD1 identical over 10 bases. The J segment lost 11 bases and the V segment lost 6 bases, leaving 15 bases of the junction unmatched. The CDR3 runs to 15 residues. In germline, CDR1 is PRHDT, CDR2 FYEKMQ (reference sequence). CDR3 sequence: CASSKDRGVRRAAFF. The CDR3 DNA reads TGTGCCAGCAGTAAGGACAGGGGGGTCCGACGGGCTGCTTTCTTT.

The CDR3 sequence is CASSPGLAGYYEQYF. CDR3 nucleotide sequence: TGTGCCAGCAGCCCGGGACTAGCGGGGTACTACGAGCAGTACTTC. The V and J genes are TRBV11-2 and TRBJ2-7, with 13 bases aligning to TRBD2. Germline assignment: CDR1 SGHAT and CDR2 FQNNGV. This CDR3 region has 15 residues. V trimming: 5 bases; J trimming: 3 bases; junction bases outside the gene matches: 4. Looking up the rest from reference TRBV11-2 and TRBJ2-7 gives the full variable domain: EAGVAQSPRYKIIEKRQSVAFWCNPISGHATLYWYQQILGQGPKLLIQFQNNGVVDDSQLPKDRFSAERLKGVDSTLKIQPAKLEDSAVYLCASSPGLAGYYEQYFGPGTRLTVT.

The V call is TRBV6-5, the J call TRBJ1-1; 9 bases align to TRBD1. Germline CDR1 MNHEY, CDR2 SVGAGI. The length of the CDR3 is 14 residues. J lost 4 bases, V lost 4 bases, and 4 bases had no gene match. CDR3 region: CASSSRQGGTEAFF. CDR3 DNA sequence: TGTGCCAGCAGTTCGAGACAGGGGGGCACTGAAGCTTTCTTT.

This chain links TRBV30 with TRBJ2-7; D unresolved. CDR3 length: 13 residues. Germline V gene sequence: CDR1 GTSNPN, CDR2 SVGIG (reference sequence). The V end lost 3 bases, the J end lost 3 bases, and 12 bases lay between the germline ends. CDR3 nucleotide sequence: TGTGCCTGGAGCGGCAGGATCCTCTACGAGCAGTACTTC. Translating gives CAWSGRILYEQYF.